This TCR beta chain was obtained from a study of CD8+ T cells in alopecia areata. CDR1 is SGHVS, CDR2 FQNEAQ, per germline. V lost 3 bases, J lost 1 base, and 6 bases lay in between. This CDR3 region has 13 residues. For this clone: What it binds is not known.

Several patients' sorted CD4+ cells yielded CD25+CD127- cells. Collected material from alopecia areata patients comprised lesional scalp punch biopsies and peripheral blood. CD4+ and CD8+ T cells were sorted from PBMCs stained for CD3, CD4 and CD8. Sequencing relied on a cDNA template that was reverse transcribed from extracted RNA. TCRdb's table, derived via immunoSEQ multiplex PCR, lists solely in-frame clones and lacks some. The table includes approximately 13,000 clones, around three fifths detected once. Findings and limits, study-wide: Clonality was higher in lesional than normal scalp, especially in alopecia totalis/universalis. Scalp sample sequencing also detects resident alphabeta T cells of normal skin.

The chain combines TRBV7-8 with TRBJ1-1, with D uncertain. This TCR was sampled from a human donor with alopecia areata. The specimen sequenced was CD4+ Tregs sorted from blood. CDR3 sequence reads: CASSFLKNTEAFF. The CDR3 nucleotides are TGTGCCAGCAGCTTTTTGAAGAACACTGAAGCTTTCTTT.